The 9 T cell receptor beta chains listed next were all sequenced from one sample in a study of CXCR3-negative and CXCR3-positive naive CD8 T cells. Antigens of these TCRs are unknown. Study results and caveats: CXCR3-positive naive cells carried more hydrophobic TRB CDR3s than CXCR3-negative naive cells did.

It was by 5' RACE with UMI labels that the TRB cDNA libraries were prepared. TCRdb derives one entry per CDR3 protein from the 5' RACE reads, leaving out DNA. The table gives 120,000 or so distinct CDR3 sequences; the top ten clones make up 0.59% of it. Specimen: naive CXCR3+ CD8+ T cells from blood. Subset indicated: CD45RO-CCR7+CD27+CD95- naive CD8+ T cells expressing CXCR3 (TNR3+). The receptors derive from a human donor in good health. Some clones in this sample may be carry-over from other donors' samples.

V gene TRBV6-4 combines with J gene TRBJ2-1; checking the TCRdb D call of TRBD2 is not possible without DNA. CDR3 size: 14 residues. Germline V CDR1 and CDR2: MRHNA, SNTAGT. CDR3 sequence reads: CASTLAGVFREQFF.

The chain has TRBV29-1 and TRBJ2-7; the D call of TRBD1 rests on TCRdb alone, since no DNA is present to check it. Germline V lookup: CDR1 SQVTM, CDR2 ANQGSEA. The CDR3 length is 13 residues. The CDR3 loop reads CSALGGRRYEQYF.

This chain connects TRBV6-5 to TRBJ2-1; the D call of TRBD2 rests on TCRdb alone, since no DNA is present to check it. This CDR3 has 15 residues. CDR1 is MNHEY, CDR2 SVGAGI, per germline. CDR3 sequence: CASRGGGAGVDEQFF.

The chain couples TRBV5-5 to TRBJ2-7; TCRdb's D call of TRBD1 is untestable without DNA. The CDR3 covers 15 residues. Germline CDR1 SGHKS, CDR2 YYEKEE (reference sequence). CDR3 in amino acids: CASSYARDNSYEQYF.

The rearrangement joins TRBV7-9 to TRBJ2-3; without DNA, the TCRdb call of TRBD1 cannot be checked. The germline gives CDR1 SEHNR, CDR2 FQNEAQ (reference sequence). This CDR3 is built from 15 residues. The chain's CDR3 is CASRRGSMGTDTQYF. Based on the CDR3 plus reference TRBV7-9 and TRBJ2-3, the full variable domain is DTGVSQNPRHKITKRGQNVTFRCDPISEHNRLYWYRQTLGQGPEFLTYFQNEAQLEKSRLLSDRFSAERPKGSFSTLEIQRTEQGDSAMYLCASRRGSMGTDTQYFGPGTRLTVL.

This chain joins TRBV4-1 and TRBJ2-7; absent DNA, TCRdb's TRBD1 call cannot be checked. The CDR3 has 12 amino acids. Germline CDR1 and CDR2: MGHRA and YSYEKL. The CDR3 sequence: CASSGGLGEQYF.

The chain uses TRBV7-8 and TRBJ1-2. This CDR3 comprises 11 residues. Germline assignment: CDR1 SGHVS and CDR2 FQNEAQ. The CDR3 is CASGGGPPYTF.

The V and J genes are TRBV6-4 and TRBJ2-1. CDR1 is MRHNA and CDR2 is SNTAGT in the germline V gene. The CDR3 has 13 residues. This CDR3 is CASSDTDRVGQFF.

The CDR3 spells CASGTSYWGSTDTQYF. The chain joins TRBV12-5 to TRBJ2-3. This CDR3 has 16 residues. Germline V lookup: CDR1 LGHNT, CDR2 FRNRAP.